Presented here are 9 T cell receptor beta chains from one specimen sequenced in a study of blood T cell repertoires in COVID-19. Profiling relied on immunoSEQ multiplex PCR, and the TCRdb table lists in-frame clones only, not all of them. Found here are about 74,000 clones, around nine tenths of them singletons; the top ten hold approximately 1.9%. Specimen: peripheral blood. These receptors were obtained from a woman of 80 years or more with active or convalescent COVID-19.

The chain uses TRBV5-1 and TRBJ2-1, with TRBD2 identical over 10 bases. The CDR3 totals 16 residues. The germline V gene encodes CDR1 SGHRS and CDR2 YFSETQ. Losses at the gene ends were 4 bases for V and 6 bases for J; bases not matched to a gene: 10. The CDR3 DNA is TGCGCCAGCAGCCCGGATCCTAGCGGGGGATTCAATGAGCAGTTCTTC. Translation: CASSPDPSGGFNEQFF.

V and J are TRBV19 and TRBJ2-3; TRBD1 is a possible D gene (6 bases). With 10 bases removed from V and 3 bases from J, the gap between germline ends came to 11 bases. CDR1 LNHDA and CDR2 SQIVND come from the germline V gene (reference sequence). The CDR3 runs to 12 residues. The CDR3 reads CATTGLTDTQYF. The CDR3, as DNA: TGTGCCACGACAGGACTGACAGATACGCAGTATTTT.

The chain combines TRBV5-1 with TRBJ2-3; 7 bases are shared with TRBD1. This CDR3 is 17 amino acids long. The germline V gene encodes CDR1 SGHRS and CDR2 YFSETQ. V shed 4 bases and J 4 bases; nucleotides not matched to a gene: 15. CDR3 sequence: CASSNNRGIGAADTQYF. In DNA, the CDR3 is TGCGCCAGCAGCAACAACAGGGGAATCGGGGCAGCAGATACGCAGTATTTT.

This sequence joins TRBV30 and TRBJ1-3; D is undetermined. Trimming removed 5 bases from V and 4 bases from J, with 12 bases in between. The length of the CDR3 is 13 residues. Per germline, CDR1 GTSNPN and CDR2 SVGIG (reference sequence). The CDR3 here is CAWASTGGNTIYF. CDR3 coding DNA: TGTGCCTGGGCCTCCACGGGGGGAAACACCATATATTTT.

The rearrangement links TRBV2 to TRBJ1-2, with 8 bases identical to TRBD1. The germline gives CDR1 SNHLY, CDR2 FYNNEI. The CDR3 is 14 residues long. V dropped 7 bases and J dropped 3; count of bases not matched to a gene: 7. The DNA of the CDR3 is TGTGCCAGCAACTTGGACAGGGAAGACTATGGCTACACCTTC. Translation gives CASNLDREDYGYTF.

As concerns this clone: A junction end diverges from the germline sequence, so it may reflect a read error. The J gene is TRBJ1-4, the V gene TRBV2, with TRBD1 identical over 8 bases. Germline CDR1 is SNHLY and CDR2 is FYNNEI. The CDR3 runs to 14 residues. CDR3 residues: CASIEDRGDEKLFF. The CDR3, as DNA: TGTGCCAGCATTGAAGACAGGGGAGATGAAAAACTGTTTTTT.

The chain carries TRBV6-5 and TRBJ2-5; TRBD1 might be the D (6 bases). The germline V gene has CDR1 MNHEY and CDR2 SVGAGI. This CDR3 is 13 amino acids long. The V end was cut by 6 bases, the J end by 4 bases, with 12 bases between. Written as DNA, the CDR3 is TGTGCCAGCAGGGGGGCAGGTTCAGAGACCCAGTACTTC. Protein: CASRGAGSETQYF.

The chain has TRBV29-1 and TRBJ1-3; no definite D call. Trimming took off 7 bases at V and 0 bases at J, with 10 bases between the two ends. This CDR3 comprises 13 residues. Germline assignment: CDR1 SQVTM and CDR2 ANQGSEA. The CDR3 DNA is TGCAGCGCTGCTGAGATCTCTGGAAACACCATATATTTT. Encoded protein: CSAAEISGNTIYF. The entire variable domain, with the rest obtained from reference TRBV29-1 and TRBJ1-3, is as follows: SAVISQKPSRDICQRGTSLTIQCQVDSQVTMMFWYRQQPGQSLTLIATANQGSEATYESGFVIDKFPISRPNLTFSTLTVSNMSPEDSSIYLCSAAEISGNTIYFGEGSWLTVV.

The gene calls are TRBV5-4 and TRBJ1-3, with 9 bases fitting TRBD1. The germline gives CDR1 SGHNT, CDR2 YYREEE (reference sequence). The CDR3 totals 17 residues. The ends lost 4 bases at V and 0 bases at J; junction bases unmatched: 8. CDR3 sequence reads: CASSPRTGAHSGNTIYF. The CDR3 region has the DNA TGTGCCAGCAGCCCACGGACAGGGGCTCACTCTGGAAACACCATATATTTT. Full variable domain (missing parts from reference TRBV5-4 and TRBJ1-3): ETGVTQSPTHLIKTRGQQVTLRCSSQSGHNTVSWYQQALGQGPQFIFQYYREEENGRGNFPPRFSGLQFPNYSSELNVNALELDDSALYLCASSPRTGAHSGNTIYFGEGSWLTVV.